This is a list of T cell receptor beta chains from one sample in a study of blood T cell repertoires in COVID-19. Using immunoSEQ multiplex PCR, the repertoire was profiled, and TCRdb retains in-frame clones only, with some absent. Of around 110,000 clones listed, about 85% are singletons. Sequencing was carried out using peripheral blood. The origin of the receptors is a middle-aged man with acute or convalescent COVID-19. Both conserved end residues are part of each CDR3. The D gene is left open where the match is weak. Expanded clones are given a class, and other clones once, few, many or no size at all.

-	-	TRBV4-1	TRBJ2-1	CASSQVRLHNEQFF	TGCGCCAGCAGCCAAGTACGACTGCACAATGAGCAGTTCTTC
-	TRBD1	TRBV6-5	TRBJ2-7	CASGGNGQGHEQYF	TGTGCCAGTGGGGGGAATGGACAGGGACACGAGCAGTACTTC
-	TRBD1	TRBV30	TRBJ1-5	CAWSNLGTARREPQHF	TGTGCCTGGAGCAACCTGGGGACAGCCCGAAGGGAACCCCAGCATTTT
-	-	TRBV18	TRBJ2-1	CASSPPGSSYNEQFF	TGTGCCAGCTCACCTCCCGGGAGCTCCTACAATGAGCAGTTCTTC
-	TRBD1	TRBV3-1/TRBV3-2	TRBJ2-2	CASSRGQPLGAGELFF	TGTGCCAGCAGCCGGGGACAGCCCTTGGGTGCCGGGGAGCTGTTTTTT
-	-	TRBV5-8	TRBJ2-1	CASSRVNEQFF	TGTGCCAGCAGCCGGGTCAATGAGCAGTTCTTC
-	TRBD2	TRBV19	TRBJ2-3	CASSIDGREVDTQYF	TGTGCCAGTAGTATAGATGGGAGGGAAGTAGATACGCAGTATTTT
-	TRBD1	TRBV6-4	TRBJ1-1	CASSLTGGDTEAFF	TGTGCCAGCAGTTTAACAGGGGGGGACACTGAAGCTTTCTTT
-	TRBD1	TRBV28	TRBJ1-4	CASSTRQGAPFELFF	TGTGCCAGCAGTACCCGACAGGGGGCTCCCTTCGAGCTGTTTTTT
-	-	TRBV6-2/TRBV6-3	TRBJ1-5	CASSSWTTSHSNQPQHF	TGTGCCAGCAGCTCTTGGACAACATCCCATAGCAATCAGCCCCAGCATTTT
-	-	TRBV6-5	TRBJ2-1	CASSYSMGAPYNEQFF	TGTGCCAGCAGTTACTCGATGGGGGCCCCCTACAATGAGCAGTTCTTC
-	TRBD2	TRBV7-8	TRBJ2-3	CASSPRLAGQRGTQYF	TGTGCCAGCAGCCCAAGACTAGCGGGGCAGCGAGGTACGCAGTATTTT
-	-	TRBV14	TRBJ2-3	CASSQDRPGTQYF	TGTGCCAGCAGCCAAGATAGGCCAGGTACGCAGTATTTT
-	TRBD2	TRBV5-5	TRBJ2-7	CASSLGPREVYEQYF	TGTGCCAGCAGCTTGGGGCCGCGGGAGGTCTACGAGCAGTACTTC
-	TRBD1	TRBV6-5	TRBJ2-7	CATLRQQGAPYEQYF	TGTGCCACACTCCGACAACAGGGGGCCCCCTACGAGCAGTACTTC
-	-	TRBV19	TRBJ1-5	CASSDSSSNQPQHF	TGTGCCAGTAGTGACAGTTCTAGCAATCAGCCCCAGCATTTT
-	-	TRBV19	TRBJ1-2	CASSVGDTDRDGYTF	TGTGCCAGTAGTGTAGGGGACACTGATCGGGATGGCTACACCTTC
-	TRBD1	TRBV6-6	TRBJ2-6	CASSRHQTGSGANVLTF	TGTGCCAGCAGCCGACACCAGACAGGGTCTGGGGCCAACGTCCTGACTTTC
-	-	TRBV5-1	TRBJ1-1	CASSLAPGAGTEAFF	TGCGCCAGCAGCTTGGCCCCAGGGGCAGGCACTGAAGCTTTCTTT
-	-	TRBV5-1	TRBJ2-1	CASTLSGYNEQFF	TGCGCCAGCACCCTCTCAGGTTACAATGAGCAGTTCTTC
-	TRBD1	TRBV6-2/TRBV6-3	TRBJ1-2	CASSWDRGNYGYTF	TGTGCCAGCAGTTGGGACAGGGGAAACTATGGCTACACCTTC
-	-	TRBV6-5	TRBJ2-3	CASSYQSLSADTQYF	TGTGCCAGCAGTTATCAATCCCTTTCGGCAGATACGCAGTATTTT
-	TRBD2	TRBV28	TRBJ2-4	CASRWGGNDIQYF	TGTGCCAGCAGGTGGGGGGGGAACGACATTCAGTACTTC
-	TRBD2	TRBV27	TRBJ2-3	CASSPRTSGSMTDTQYF	TGTGCCAGCAGTCCCCGGACTAGCGGGAGTATGACAGATACGCAGTATTTT
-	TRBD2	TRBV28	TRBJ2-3	CASSWTSGSGQYF	TGTGCCAGCAGTTGGACTAGCGGGAGTGGGCAGTATTTT
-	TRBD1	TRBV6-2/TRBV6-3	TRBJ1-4	CASSVQGAIVEKLFF	TGTGCCAGCAGCGTACAGGGGGCGATTGTTGAAAAACTGTTTTTT
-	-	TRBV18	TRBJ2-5	CASSPGFYSETQYF	TGTGCCAGCTCGCCCGGGTTTTACTCAGAGACCCAGTACTTC
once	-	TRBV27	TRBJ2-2	CASSWSRGNTGELFF	TGTGCCAGCAGTTGGTCGCGGGGGAACACCGGGGAGCTGTTTTTT
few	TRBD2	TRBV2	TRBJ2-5	CASRTSGVQETQYF	TGTGCCAGCAGAACTAGCGGGGTCCAAGAGACCCAGTACTTC
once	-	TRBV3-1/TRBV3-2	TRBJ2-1	CASSQAGVNEQFF	TGTGCCAGCAGCCAAGCAGGGGTCAATGAGCAGTTCTTC
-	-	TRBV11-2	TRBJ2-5	CASSATIQETQYF	TGTGCCAGCAGCGCCACTATCCAAGAGACCCAGTACTTC
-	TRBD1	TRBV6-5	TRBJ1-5	CASQGQRSQPQHF	TGTGCCAGCCAGGGACAGCGAAGTCAGCCCCAGCATTTT
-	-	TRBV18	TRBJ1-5	CASSLRGQSNQPQHF	TGTGCCAGCTCACTGCGGGGGCAGAGCAATCAGCCCCAGCATTTT
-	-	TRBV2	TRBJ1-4	CASSVRTGEEKLFF	TGTGCCAGCAGTGTACGGACTGGGGAGGAAAAACTGTTTTTT
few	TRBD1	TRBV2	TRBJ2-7	CASSRDRNYEQYF	TGTGCCAGCAGCCGGGACAGGAACTACGAGCAGTACTTC
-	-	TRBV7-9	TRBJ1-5	CASSQRGSNQPQHF	TGTGCCAGCAGCCAAAGGGGTTCCAATCAGCCCCAGCATTTT
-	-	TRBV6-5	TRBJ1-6	CASSYGRAYNSPLHF	TGTGCCAGCAGTTACGGCAGGGCATATAATTCACCCCTCCACTTT
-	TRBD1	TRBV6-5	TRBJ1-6	CASRQGATYNSPLHF	TGTGCCAGCAGACAGGGGGCCACCTATAATTCACCCCTCCACTTT
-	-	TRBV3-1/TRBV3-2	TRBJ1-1	CASSQGGEAFF	TGTGCCAGCAGCCAAGGGGGCGAAGCTTTCTTT
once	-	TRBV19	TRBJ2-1	CASSIRVLGNEQFF	TGTGCCAGTAGTATTCGGGTGTTGGGCAATGAGCAGTTCTTC